This T cell receptor beta chain originates from a study of beta chain features in type 1 diabetes. J was trimmed by 5 bases and V by 0 bases; bases with no gene match: 6. The CDR3 has 16 amino acids. Germline V gene data show CDR1 as SGHNT and CDR2 as YYREEE (reference sequence). Regarding the study as a whole: The similarity of naive, central memory and Treg TCRB repertoires appeared greater among patients than among healthy donors. Unsettled here was the matter of whether HLA type influences TCRB rearrangement.

In the case of this clone: The target antigen is unknown.

TCRB transcripts that were expressed got sequenced, as all of the isolated RNA had been reverse transcribed. Sequencing used immunoSEQ multiplex PCR; TCRdb keeps in-frame clones, though not all of them. The sample comprises 130,000 or so clones, approximately 9.8% of which are singletons, and 0.65% rests with the top ten. In total, each donor contributed a single heparinised blood draw that averaged around 100 mL. Isolation of CD4+ naive, central memory, regulatory and stem cell-like memory cells was achieved by sorting via CD45RO/CCR7/CD25/CD127/CD95/CD27. The clonotype originates from a woman in her thirties or forties in good health. The sample was central memory CD4+ T cells from blood. This chain joins TRBV5-4 and TRBJ2-1, with TRBD1 matching 9 bases. In DNA form, the CDR3 reads TGTGCCAGCAGCTTGGCGCCGGGACAGGGTGACAATGAGCAGTTCTTC. This sequence encodes CASSLAPGQGDNEQFF.